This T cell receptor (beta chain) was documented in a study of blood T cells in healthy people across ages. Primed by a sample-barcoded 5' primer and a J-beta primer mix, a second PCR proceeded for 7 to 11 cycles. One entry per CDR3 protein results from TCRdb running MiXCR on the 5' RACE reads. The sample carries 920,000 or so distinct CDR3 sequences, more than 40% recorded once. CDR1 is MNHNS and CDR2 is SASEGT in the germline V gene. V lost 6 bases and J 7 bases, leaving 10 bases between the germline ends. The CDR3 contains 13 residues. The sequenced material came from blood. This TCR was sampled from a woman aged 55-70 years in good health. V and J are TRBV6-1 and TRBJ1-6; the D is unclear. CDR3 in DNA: TGTGCCAGCAGCGCCAACAGCAATTCACCCCTCCACTTT. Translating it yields CASSANSNSPLHF.